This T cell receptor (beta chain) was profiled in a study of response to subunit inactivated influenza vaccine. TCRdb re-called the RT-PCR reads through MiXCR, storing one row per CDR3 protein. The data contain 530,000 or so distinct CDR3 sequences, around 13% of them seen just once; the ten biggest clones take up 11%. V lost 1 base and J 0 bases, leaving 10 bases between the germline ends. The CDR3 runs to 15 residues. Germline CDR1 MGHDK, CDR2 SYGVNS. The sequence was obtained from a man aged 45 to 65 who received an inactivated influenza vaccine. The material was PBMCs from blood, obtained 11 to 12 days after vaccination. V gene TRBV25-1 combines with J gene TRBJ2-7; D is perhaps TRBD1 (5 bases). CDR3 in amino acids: CASSESGPSSYEQYF. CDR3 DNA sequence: TGTGCCAGCAGTGAATCAGGGCCCAGCTCCTACGAGCAGTACTTC.